This TCR beta chain is from a study of CD4 and CD8 cells across lung adenocarcinoma regions. Localized lung adenocarcinoma, a non-small cell lung cancer, affected the donors. TCRdb fed the PCR reads into MiXCR, producing one record per CDR3 protein. The sample includes around 9,800 distinct CDR3 sequences, 40% to 65% of them seen just once. The CDR3 is 15 residues long. Trimming removed 4 bases from V and 8 bases from J; junction bases left unmatched: 12. Germline CDR1 and CDR2: SGHRS and YFSETQ. Only a few counts were recorded for this clonotype. The sequence came from a male donor with lung adenocarcinoma. The CD4 and CD8 labels of this study may be unreliable. The specimen was CD4+ T cells from the center of a lung tumor. The chain employs TRBV5-1 and TRBJ2-4, with TRBD2 identical over 7 bases. For the CDR3, the DNA is TGCGCCAGCAGCCGGGCTAGCGGCGACCGGGACATTCAGTACTTC. This gives the protein CASSRASGDRDIQYF.